This T cell receptor (beta chain) was sequenced during a study of blood T cell repertoires in COVID-19. Original methodology: Amplifying reference gene primers gave estimates of nucleated cell counts. The repertoire was sequenced with immunoSEQ multiplex PCR; TCRdb's copy has only in-frame clones and lacks some. The V and J calls and the clone size are those of that table, but D and trimming were determined from the DNA. The data show roughly 400,000 clones, with approximately 91% seen just once and approximately 1.5% held by the top ten. There are 19 residues in the CDR3. V shed 0 bases and J 3 bases; nucleotides not matched to a gene: 10. Germline V gives CDR1 SGHVS, CDR2 FNYEAQ. The cohort comprised adults aged about 18 to 90 years residing in under 25 US areas. Exposed enrollees had met someone with a PCR-confirmed or clinician-diagnosed COVID-19 case at some point within the 2 weeks before study entry.

The chain joins TRBV7-6 to TRBJ2-2; 10 bases are shared with TRBD2. The sequence came from a young woman who had been exposed to COVID-19. Sequenced sample: PBMCs or T cells enriched from blood (not recorded which). CDR3 nucleotide sequence: TGTGCCAGCAGCTTAGCAGTAGCGGGAGGCCTGCTGGACACCGGGGAGCTGTTTTTT. Amino acid sequence: CASSLAVAGGLLDTGELFF.